What follows are 32 T cell receptor beta chains derived from one specimen sequenced in a study of CD8 T cells in ankylosing spondylitis. TCRdb processed the 5' RACE reads anew with MiXCR; each CDR3 protein has one entry. The sample carries hundreds of thousands of distinct CDR3 sequences, approximately 10% recorded once. Study-wide findings and caveats: Within ankylosing spondylitis blood, a TCR beta motif made up of roughly eight highly homologous variants appeared to be characteristic.

No cognate antigen is known for these TCRs. Sequencing used blood, either unsorted or a sorted T cell fraction (not recorded which). Receptors were obtained from a male donor with ankylosing spondylitis.

The chain links TRBV7-2 to TRBJ2-3, with D unclear. The V gene lost 7 bases and the J gene lost 2 bases, with 16 bases spanning the gap. Germline V lookup: CDR1 SGHTA, CDR2 FQGNSA. CDR3 length: 15 amino acids. This CDR3 is CASTLPPSSTDTQYF. The CDR3, as DNA: TGTGCCAGCACCCTTCCCCCCAGTTCCACAGATACGCAGTATTTT.

The chain employs TRBV29-1 and TRBJ1-2; no reliable D call. The CDR3 loop spans 11 amino acids. Germline assignment: CDR1 SQVTM and CDR2 ANQGSEA. Trimming shortened V by 4 bases and J by 6 bases, and 9 bases separated the two germline ends. The CDR3 sequence is CSVGAVDGYTF. DNA for the CDR3: TGCAGCGTTGGTGCAGTGGATGGCTACACCTTC.

The chain employs TRBV12-3 or TRBV12-4 and TRBJ2-7; TRBD1 matches at 9 bases. CDR3 size: 16 residues. J lost 1 base, V lost 4 bases, and 8 bases had no gene match. The CDR3 sequence is CASSSGQGTTSYEQYF. The CDR3 DNA sequence: TGTGCCAGCAGTTCGGGACAGGGAACCACGTCCTACGAGCAGTACTTC.

This clonotype appeared many times. The chain uses TRBV9 and TRBJ2-1, with TRBD2 identical over 12 bases. V dropped 0 bases and J dropped 8; count of bases not matched to a gene: 0. Looked up from germline, CDR1 is SGDLS and CDR2 is YYNGEE. This CDR3 is built from 14 residues. Written as DNA, the CDR3 is TGTGCCAGCAGCGTAGGACTAGCGGGGGATGAGCAGTTCTTC. Translating it yields CASSVGLAGDEQFF.

A few counts support this clonotype. The chain employs TRBV7-8 and TRBJ2-5; 7 bases line up with TRBD1. The trim removed 3 bases at V and 1 base at J, leaving 8 bases unmatched. Germline V CDR1 and CDR2: SGHVS, FQNEAQ. The CDR3 is made up of 16 amino acids. The CDR3 DNA sequence: TGTGCCAGCAGCTTCAAGGGACAGCTGGCCCAAGAGACCCAGTACTTC. This sequence encodes CASSFKGQLAQETQYF.

This clonotype occurred a few times. The gene calls are TRBV6-5 and TRBJ1-1, with 8 nucleotides matching TRBD1. The CDR3 has 16 residues. In germline, CDR1 is MNHEY, CDR2 SVGAGI. Trimming removed 0 bases from V and 3 bases from J; junction bases left unmatched: 6. The CDR3, as DNA: TGTGCCAGCAGTTACTCCTCGACAGGGGCGGACACTGAAGCTTTCTTT. It yields the protein CASSYSSTGADTEAFF.

The rearrangement uses TRBV6-1 and TRBJ2-3; a weak D match, TRBD1 (7 bases). V was cut by 6 bases and J by 2 bases, with 12 bases left in between. From germline, CDR1 is MNHNS and CDR2 SASEGT. The CDR3 loop spans 14 amino acids. CDR3 protein: CASRLRGATDTQYF. For the CDR3, the DNA is TGTGCCAGCAGACTCAGGGGGGCCACAGATACGCAGTATTTT.

V is TRBV9 and J is TRBJ1-2, with D possibly being TRBD1 (6 bases). The CDR3 length is 14 residues. Germline V gives CDR1 SGDLS, CDR2 YYNGEE. V was pared by 3 bases and J by 2 bases, with 11 bases between. CDR3 bases: TGTGCCAGCAGCGAAATGCAGGGGAACTATGGCTACACCTTC. Its translation: CASSEMQGNYGYTF.

This clonotype was counted many times. The chain couples TRBV10-3 to TRBJ2-7, with D unresolved. Trimming removed 2 bases at V and 3 bases at J, with 11 bases between. Germline V gives CDR1 ENHRY, CDR2 SYGVKD. This CDR3 is built from 14 residues. The CDR3 loop reads CAISETNPGYEQYF. As DNA, the CDR3 is TGTGCCATCAGTGAGACCAATCCGGGCTACGAGCAGTACTTC.

The J gene is TRBJ1-2, the V gene TRBV5-5; a weak D match, TRBD1 (6 bases). The CDR3 consists of 15 residues. Trimming left V 3 bases short and J 2 bases short, with 14 bases between. Germline loops: CDR1 SGHKS, CDR2 YYEKEE (reference sequence). The CDR3 coding sequence is TGTGCCAGCAGCTCGGGGCGGGACACCAACTATGGCTACACCTTC. Translated, it gives CASSSGRDTNYGYTF.

There are a few counts of this clonotype. The rearrangement uses TRBV5-6 and TRBJ2-7; a possible D gene is TRBD2 (6 bases). The CDR3 totals 12 residues. Germline V lookup: CDR1 SGHDT, CDR2 YYEEEE. Trimming stripped 2 bases from V and 7 bases from J, with 10 bases between. The CDR3 sequence: CASSFLAVEQYF. The CDR3 bases are TGTGCCAGCAGCTTTTTAGCGGTTGAGCAGTACTTC.

This clonotype was seen only a few times. The gene calls are TRBV10-3 and TRBJ1-5; TRBD1 aligns across 7 bases. Germline lookup yields CDR1 ENHRY and CDR2 SYGVKD. Germline trimming cut 10 bases from V and 4 bases from J; bases unmatched to any gene: 10. The CDR3 extends over 14 amino acids. The CDR3 is CATAGGVGNQPQHF. The CDR3 region has the DNA TGTGCCACCGCAGGGGGGGTAGGGAATCAGCCCCAGCATTTT.

The V call is TRBV11-2, the J call TRBJ2-5; D possibly corresponds to TRBD1 (5 bases). With 5 bases removed from V and 5 bases from J, the gap between germline ends came to 15 bases. Germline CDR1 SGHAT, CDR2 FQNNGV. This CDR3 has 14 amino acids. CDR3 in amino acids: CASSPLQGFETQYF. CDR3 nucleotides: TGTGCCAGCAGCCCTCTCCAGGGCTTCGAGACCCAGTACTTC. The full variable domain, with the rest looked up from reference TRBV11-2 and TRBJ2-5, is EAGVAQSPRYKIIEKRQSVAFWCNPISGHATLYWYQQILGQGPKLLIQFQNNGVVDDSQLPKDRFSAERLKGVDSTLKIQPAKLEDSAVYLCASSPLQGFETQYFGPGTRLLVL.

The chain employs TRBV4-3 and TRBJ2-7; D call uncertain. From germline, CDR1 is LGHNA and CDR2 YSLEER. Trimming removed 1 base from V and 5 bases from J, with 15 bases in between. The CDR3 covers 15 residues. CDR3 nucleotide sequence: TGCGCCAGCAGCCAAGGCTACGTCGGAGTGGACGAGCAGTACTTC. It is translated as CASSQGYVGVDEQYF.

The V and J genes are TRBV7-9 and TRBJ1-6; the D is unclear. This CDR3 contains 15 residues. Germline V gene data show CDR1 as SEHNR and CDR2 as FQNEAQ (reference sequence). Trimming removed 0 bases from V and 10 bases from J, with 13 bases in between. The CDR3 DNA reads as TGTGCCAGCAGCTTAGCGCCAGGCCCGGAGTCACCCCTCCACTTT. Encoded protein: CASSLAPGPESPLHF.

This clonotype was seen a handful of times. The chain couples TRBV20-1 to TRBJ1-1; D possibly corresponds to TRBD1 (5 bases). Germline CDR1 reads DFQATT; CDR2 reads SNEGSKA (reference sequence). V was pared by 3 bases and J by 0 bases, with 11 bases between. The CDR3 spans 14 residues. The CDR3 DNA follows: TGCAGTGCTAGTAGTCCAGGGCTGAACACTGAAGCTTTCTTT. Amino acid sequence: CSASSPGLNTEAFF.

The J gene is TRBJ1-5, the V gene TRBV6-1; no clear D. V was shortened by 1 base and J by 6 bases, with 13 bases between the two germline ends. Germline lookup yields CDR1 MNHNS and CDR2 SASEGT. CDR3 length equals 15 residues. The CDR3 sequence: CASSEEGQESQPQHF. Written as DNA, the CDR3 is TGTGCCAGCAGTGAAGAAGGGCAGGAGAGTCAGCCCCAGCATTTT.

The chain links TRBV6-1 to TRBJ2-7; 7 positions agree with TRBD2. The CDR3 has 15 residues. CDR1 and CDR2 (germline): MNHNS, SASEGT. J lost 1 base, V lost 5 bases, and 8 bases had no gene match. The CDR3 DNA follows: TGTGCCAGCAGTCGGTTTCTAGCGGCTTCCTACGAGCAGTACTTC. It codes for CASSRFLAASYEQYF.

This clonotype showed up just a few times. This chain joins TRBV15 and TRBJ1-4; 9 positions match TRBD1. CDR1 is LNHNV and CDR2 is YYDKDF in the germline V gene (reference sequence). There are 17 residues in the CDR3. The junction had 12 bases not matched to a gene; V was cut back by 0 bases and J by 10 bases. CDR3 coding DNA: TGTGCCACCAGCAGAGACGACAGGGGGAATATAGGGGGAAAACTGTTTTTT. It encodes CATSRDDRGNIGGKLFF. Full variable domain (missing parts from reference TRBV15 and TRBJ1-4): DAMVIQNPRYQVTQFGKPVTLSCSQTLNHNVMYWYQQKSSQAPKLLFHYYDKDFNNEADTPDNFQSRRPNTSFCFLDIRSPGLGDTAMYLCATSRDDRGNIGGKLFFGSGTQLSVL.

Only a few counts were recorded for this clonotype. The CDR3 here is CASSLPGLMEQYF. The CDR3 DNA reads as TGTGCCAGCAGCTTGCCGGGCTTAATGGAGCAGTACTTC. The chain uses TRBV5-6 and TRBJ2-7, with unresolved D. The length of the CDR3 is 13 residues. Deletions cut 1 base from V and 7 bases from J, with 12 bases between. Germline lookup yields CDR1 SGHDT and CDR2 YYEEEE.

This clonotype was seen more than once but under ten times. V and J are TRBV15 and TRBJ2-2; TRBD2 matches at 8 bases. The germline CDR1 and CDR2 sequences are LNHNV and YYDKDF (reference sequence). The junction had 11 bases not matched to a gene; V was cut back by 7 bases and J by 7 bases. The CDR3 is 15 amino acids. The CDR3 nucleotides are TGTGCCACCACCTGGGGACTAGGCCTGGGCGGGGAGCTGTTTTTT. Residues: CATTWGLGLGGELFF.

The chain links TRBV20-1 to TRBJ2-5; D is unresolved. The CDR3 covers 12 residues. CDR1 and CDR2 from the germline V gene are DFQATT and SNEGSKA (reference sequence). V dropped 6 bases and J dropped 3 bases, with 11 bases sitting between them. The CDR3 reads CSAAHLKETQYF. For the CDR3, the DNA is TGCAGTGCGGCGCATCTCAAAGAGACCCAGTACTTC.

This clonotype was recorded many times. The chain recombines TRBV4-3 with TRBJ2-7; 12 bases align to TRBD1. Germline V gene sequence: CDR1 LGHNA, CDR2 YSLEER. The CDR3 sequence is 17 residues long. Unmatched junction bases numbered 7, after V lost 4 bases and J lost 0 bases. CDR3 bases: TGCGCCAGCAGCCGATCCCTGGGACAGGGGGCCTCCTACGAGCAGTACTTC. It translates to CASSRSLGQGASYEQYF.

This clonotype has just a few counts. This chain joins TRBV11-3 and TRBJ2-2; a possible D gene is TRBD2 (6 bases). Germline V gene lookup returns CDR1 SGHNT and CDR2 YENEEA. The CDR3 totals 13 residues. V was cut by 4 bases and J by 4 bases, with 7 bases left in between. This chain's CDR3 is CASSSEGTGELFF. CDR3 DNA: TGTGCCAGCAGCTCGGAGGGCACCGGGGAGCTGTTTTTT. The whole variable domain, remainder taken from reference TRBV11-3 and TRBJ2-2, is EAGVVQSPRYKIIEKKQPVAFWCNPISGHNTLYWYLQNLGQGPELLIRYENEEAVDDSQLPKDRFSAERLKGVDSTLKIQPAELGDSAVYLCASSSEGTGELFFGEGSRLTVL.

Remarks on this clonotype: A single base separates this from a much larger clone, so it may be a read error. In this CDR3 the conserved last residue, phenylalanine or tryptophan, is missing, so a read error is likely. V gene TRBV4-3 combines with J gene TRBJ2-3; 9 bases fit TRBD2. This CDR3 spans 16 amino acids. CDR1 is LGHNA and CDR2 is YSLEER in the germline V gene. With 4 bases clipped from V and 0 bases from J, the junction kept 5 bases outside the gene matches. DNA for the CDR3: TGCGCCAGCAGCCTCCATGGACTAGCGAGCACAGATACGCAGTATCTT. It codes for CASSLHGLASTDTQYL.

This clonotype has at least ten counts. The chain has TRBV7-2 and TRBJ1-1; tentative D call: TRBD1 (6 bases). The CDR3 is 15 amino acids. Germline V gives CDR1 SGHTA, CDR2 FQGNSA. The V and J ends lost 1 base and 4 bases respectively, with 13 bases between them. The DNA for the CDR3 is TGTGCCAGCAGCTTAGGGGGGCAGGGAAGCACTGAAGCTTTCTTT. Translation gives CASSLGGQGSTEAFF.

This clonotype has more than one count but fewer than ten. CDR3 DNA sequence: TGCGCCAGCAGCTTGGGAGGGGAGTCTCGAGAGACCCAGTACTTC. Translation gives CASSLGGESRETQYF. The chain carries TRBV5-1 and TRBJ2-5; D could derive from TRBD1 or TRBD2 (5 bases each). CDR3 size: 15 residues. Trimming took off 0 bases at V and 4 bases at J, with 13 bases between the two ends. Per the germline V gene, CDR1 is SGHRS and CDR2 is YFSETQ. The full variable domain, in which reference TRBV5-1 and TRBJ2-5 provide the parts outside the CDR3, is KAGVTQTPRYLIKTRGQQVTLSCSPISGHRSVSWYQQTPGQGLQFLFEYFSETQRNKGNFPGRFSGRQFSNSRSEMNVSTLELGDSALYLCASSLGGESRETQYFGPGTRLLVL.

The genes are TRBV11-3 and TRBJ2-1; TRBD2 might be the D (5 bases). V gave up 0 bases and J gave up 6 bases, with 12 bases separating them. The CDR3 is 15 residues long. Per the germline V gene, CDR1 is SGHNT and CDR2 is YENEEA. CDR3 amino acids: CASSLDQADFNEQFF. Written as DNA, the CDR3 is TGTGCCAGCAGCTTAGATCAGGCGGACTTCAATGAGCAGTTCTTC.

This clonotype was seen a handful of times. This chain connects TRBV24-1 to TRBJ2-3; D is perhaps TRBD1 or TRBD2 (5 bases each). CDR1 is KGHDR, CDR2 SFDVKD, per germline. This CDR3 comprises 14 residues. V lost 4 bases, J lost 6 bases, and 13 bases lay in between. CDR3 in DNA: TGTGCCACCAGTGAACCATTCAGGGACGATACGCAGTATTTT. This sequence encodes CATSEPFRDDTQYF.

This clonotype was detected only a few times. This chain connects TRBV24-1 to TRBJ2-1; D not certain. Trimming removed 2 bases at V and 2 bases at J, with 18 bases between. Germline CDR1 KGHDR, CDR2 SFDVKD. The CDR3 consists of 18 residues. The CDR3 sequence: CATSDSAPVNRAYNEQFF. The CDR3 region has the DNA TGTGCCACCAGTGATTCGGCACCTGTTAATAGGGCCTACAATGAGCAGTTCTTC.

A few counts support this clonotype. The rearrangement joins TRBV2 to TRBJ1-1; D possibly corresponds to TRBD1 (6 bases). Trimming took off 4 bases at V and 1 base at J, with 22 bases between the two ends. Germline CDR1 is SNHLY and CDR2 is FYNNEI. The CDR3 is made up of 18 amino acids. The CDR3 bases are TGTGCCAGCAGTGGGCCGGGACAACGTTGGGCTGAGAACACTGAAGCTTTCTTT. Translated: CASSGPGQRWAENTEAFF. The full variable domain, completed using reference TRBV2 and TRBJ1-1, is EPEVTQTPSHQVTQMGQEVILRCVPISNHLYFYWYRQILGQKVEFLVSFYNNEISEKSEIFDDQFSVERPDGSNFTLKIRSTKLEDSAMYFCASSGPGQRWAENTEAFFGQGTRLTVV.

The table lists this clonotype with a few counts. The rearrangement joins TRBV4-2 to TRBJ2-7; TRBD2 aligns across 13 bases. CDR3 length: 19 residues. Germline V gene sequence: CDR1 LGHNA, CDR2 YNFKEQ. With 0 bases clipped from V and 0 bases from J, the junction kept 8 bases outside the gene matches. The CDR3 loop reads CASSQDRRLAGGPSYEQYF. CDR3 bases: TGTGCCAGCAGCCAAGACCGGAGACTAGCGGGGGGACCCTCCTACGAGCAGTACTTC.